The sequence of this T cell receptor beta chain was determined in a study of T cell responses to AZD1222 COVID-19 vaccine. Whole-study findings and limits: Among spike-specific TCRs, nearly half reportedly target unmutated variant regions. Baseline testing showed seropositivity in only a handful of AZD1222 recipients. Spike-specific TCR repertoires showed rising breadth and depth after two AZD1222 doses.

Repertoires were generated with immunoSEQ multiplex PCR, while TCRdb's copy carries only in-frame clones and drops some. The sample carries tens of thousands of clones, around 91% recorded once. To note about this clone: Its antigen remains unknown.

CDR3 length equals 16 residues. V was cut by 3 bases and J by 2 bases, with 15 bases left in between. The germline CDR1 and CDR2 sequences are MDHEN and SYDVKM. The sample here was peripheral blood, taken on day 0 of MenACWY control vaccination. The sequence came from an adult in good health. The J gene is TRBJ2-3, the V gene TRBV28, with D possibly TRBD2 on 5 matching bases. The CDR3 DNA reads TGTGCCAGCAGTTTTGCCGAGGGAATAAACACAGATACGCAGTATTTT. Translated, it gives CASSFAEGINTDTQYF. Filled out from reference TRBV28 and TRBJ2-3, the complete variable domain reads DVKVTQSSRYLVKRTGEKVFLECVQDMDHENMFWYRQDPGLGLRLIYFSYDVKMKEKGDIPEGYSVSREKKERFSLILESASTNQTSMYLCASSFAEGINTDTQYFGPGTRLTVL.